The source of this TCR beta chain is a study of blood T cell repertoires in COVID-19. Study as a whole: Some COVID-19 samples were acute and others convalescent; all came from the United States, Italy and Spain. Sources were T cells, B-cell-depleted T cells, or PBMCs; the material itself was cDNA or gDNA.

Authors' analysis steps: The authors estimated nucleated cell counts from reference gene primer amplification. Clones were sequenced by immunoSEQ multiplex PCR, and TCRdb holds only the in-frame ones, with some missing. V and J calls and clone size are copied from that table; D and trimming were computed from the DNA. The sample includes about 140,000 clones, 70% to 80% seen only once; the top ten take approximately 16%. V was pared by 4 bases and J by 0 bases, with 7 bases between. CDR3 length equals 13 residues. Germline V gene lookup returns CDR1 SNHLY and CDR2 FYNNEI. V is TRBV2 and J is TRBJ2-7; no clear D. The TCR was taken from a man between 50 and 59 years old with acute or convalescent COVID-19. Sequences were obtained from peripheral blood. Here the CDR3 DNA reads TGTGCCAGCAGTGCAGGATACTCCTACGAGCAGTACTTC. Amino acids: CASSAGYSYEQYF.